The entry below gives a single T cell receptor (beta chain) sequence along with its context. Its antigen is not known. Germline values: CDR1 MNHEY, CDR2 SVGEGT. This CDR3 region has 14 residues. With V trimmed by 4 bases and J by 5 bases, 4 bases remained unmatched. This sample was taken from a study of post-analysis software for immune sequencing data. Notes on the study in general: Roughly five TRBV segments appeared more often in patients than in controls, and TRBV5-6, TRBV5-1 and TRBV20-1 were among these.

The authors incorporated unique molecular identifiers into the TCR beta cDNA libraries. Each CDR3 protein is one row after TCRdb ran MiXCR on the PCR reads. In the table there are about 540,000 distinct CDR3 sequences, 34% of which are singletons. Material for sequencing was blood. This chain links TRBV6-2 or TRBV6-3 with TRBJ2-7; 11 nucleotides line up with TRBD2. The origin of this receptor is a girl under 18 with multiple sclerosis. Written as DNA, the CDR3 is TGTGCCAGCAGTTTTAGCGGGGGGGACGACGAGCAGTACTTC. Protein sequence: CASSFSGGDDEQYF.